Listed here are 11 T cell receptor beta chains from one sample, sequenced in a study of beta chain features in type 1 diabetes. Broader study findings: For Type 1 diabetes patients, all four CD4+ subsets carried TCRB CDR3s that were moderately but significantly shorter.

Their antigen targets remain unknown. Sequenced material consisted of expressed TCRB transcripts (all of the isolated RNA was reverse transcribed). Assay used: immunoSEQ multiplex PCR; TCRdb lists only in-frame clones, some missing. There are some 190,000 clones in the sample; 7% to 9% occur only once, and about 0.5% lies in the top ten. Specimen: central memory CD4+ T cells from blood. These receptors were taken from a man aged 18 to 30 with type 1 diabetes.

In its sample, this clone was seen a few times. The chain has TRBV5-6 and TRBJ2-7; tentatively, D is TRBD1 (6 bases). Trimming stripped 2 bases from V and 1 base from J, with 13 bases between. The CDR3 runs 15 residues. CDR1 is SGHDT, CDR2 YYEEEE, per germline. The CDR3 loop reads CASSLLGQLSYEQYF. CDR3 coding DNA: TGTGCCAGCAGCTTACTCGGACAGCTTTCCTACGAGCAGTACTTC.

The CDR3 DNA reads TGTGCCAGCTCACCTGGGACAGGGGGTTCTTTCTTT. Protein: CASSPGTGGSFF. This chain joins TRBV18 and TRBJ1-1; 11 nucleotides line up with TRBD1. V gave up 3 bases and J gave up 12 bases; unmatched junction bases: 3. The CDR3 spans 12 residues. The germline CDR1 and CDR2 sequences are KGHSH and LQKENI.

The chain employs TRBV6-6 and TRBJ1-2; D not resolved. From germline, CDR1 is MNHNY and CDR2 SVGAGI (reference sequence). This CDR3 is built from 14 residues. V was cut by 5 bases and J by 8 bases, with 18 bases left in between. The CDR3 reads CASSRSSRVGGYTF. The CDR3 nucleotides are TGTGCCAGCAGTCGATCATCCCGCGTCGGGGGCTACACCTTC.

This clone was counted between two and nine times. The gene calls are TRBV27 and TRBJ2-7, with 10 positions matching TRBD1. Germline CDR1 reads MNHEY; CDR2 reads SMNVEV (reference sequence). This CDR3 has 17 amino acids. Trimming removed 3 bases from V and 3 bases from J; junction bases left unmatched: 11. CDR3 sequence reads: CASSFRTGGFKLYEQYF. CDR3 nucleotides: TGTGCCAGCAGTTTCCGGACAGGGGGTTTTAAGCTCTACGAGCAGTACTTC.

The chain employs TRBV15 and TRBJ2-3; 7 positions match TRBD2. The CDR3 extends over 18 amino acids. Per germline, CDR1 LNHNV and CDR2 YYDKDF (reference sequence). Unmatched junction bases numbered 15, after V lost 1 base and J lost 5 bases. The CDR3, as DNA: TGTGCCACCAGCAGAGGATCCCCTCTGAGCGGGGCAGGAGATACGCAGTATTTT. Encoded protein: CATSRGSPLSGAGDTQYF.

The table lists this clone with a few counts. The chain recombines TRBV2 with TRBJ2-4, with TRBD1 matching over 7 bases. Germline lookup yields CDR1 SNHLY and CDR2 FYNNEI. CDR3 size: 15 residues. V was clipped by 5 bases and J by 9 bases; unmatched bases: 13. CDR3 amino acids: CASSSDRAPNSIQYF. In DNA, the CDR3 is TGTGCCAGCAGTTCCGACAGGGCCCCCAACAGCATTCAGTACTTC. Combining the CDR3 with reference TRBV2 and TRBJ2-4 gives the whole variable domain EPEVTQTPSHQVTQMGQEVILRCVPISNHLYFYWYRQILGQKVEFLVSFYNNEISEKSEIFDDQFSVERPDGSNFTLKIRSTKLEDSAMYFCASSSDRAPNSIQYFGAGTRLSVL.

The table lists this clone with many counts. V gene TRBV5-6 combines with J gene TRBJ2-3; tentative D call: TRBD1 (6 bases). The V gene's germline CDR1 is SGHDT and CDR2 YYEEEE. Trimming took 0 bases from V and 11 from J, leaving 10 bases between them. CDR3 length: 12 amino acids. The CDR3 nucleotides read TGTGCCAGCAGCTTGGAAGACAGGCTGCAGTATTTT. It codes for CASSLEDRLQYF.

V usage is TRBV10-2 and J usage is TRBJ2-5; 8 bases are shared with TRBD2. Judging by the DNA end, TRBJ2-7 fits better; the J call may be wrong. This CDR3 has 14 residues. Germline V lookup: CDR1 WSHSY, CDR2 SAAADI. The CDR3 region has the DNA TGCGCCAGCAGTGAATCGGGGGGGTACTACGAGCAGTACTTC. Translated: CASSESGGYYEQYF.

This clone was recorded a few times. V is TRBV27 and J is TRBJ1-4; 9 nucleotides agree with TRBD1. Germline trimming cut 4 bases from V and 6 bases from J; bases unmatched to any gene: 9. CDR1 and CDR2 from the germline V gene are MNHEY and SMNVEV (reference sequence). The CDR3 sequence is 16 residues long. CDR3 bases: TGTGCCAGCAGTTCCAGATACAGGGGGCGGGATGAAAAACTGTTTTTT. It codes for CASSSRYRGRDEKLFF.

This clone has more than one count but fewer than ten. Within the sample, other DNA sequences also encode this same CDR3. The V gene is TRBV20-1, the J gene TRBJ2-1, with a possible D match to TRBD2 (6 bases). V lost 1 base and J lost 10, with 8 bases in between. The CDR3 has 11 residues. CDR1 is DFQATT, CDR2 SNEGSKA, per germline (reference sequence). The CDR3 region is CSARGGTEQFF. DNA of the CDR3: TGCAGTGCTAGAGGCGGGACCGAGCAGTTCTTC.

This clone has a handful of counts. V and J are TRBV6-1 and TRBJ1-5; no clear D gene. The CDR3 has 15 amino acids. V was cut by 6 bases and J by 5 bases, with 17 bases left in between. CDR1 and CDR2 (germline): MNHNS, SASEGT. In nucleotides, the CDR3 is TGTGCCAGCAGGCAATCGACCTGGGGAGATCAGCCCCAGCATTTT. Its protein product is CASRQSTWGDQPQHF.